A single T cell receptor (beta chain) is shown here with its context. Its binding antigen is unknown. No much larger clone exists at a distance of one base, and base qualities are not known. The CDR3 holds 13 amino acids from the cysteine to the phenylalanine. The read is trimmed to its CDR3 DNA, 39 bases read in frame from base 1. Via the germline V gene (reference sequence), CDR1 is DFQATT and CDR2 SNEGSKA. Clipping removes 5 bases from V and 5 bases from J, with 5 as the unmatched junction base count. These data originate in a study of T cells in Graves' hyperthyroidism and ophthalmopathy (dated by TCRdb to about 2019). At the level of the whole study: TCR V-J signatures able to tell the groups apart were searched for in a discovery cohort of some 97 patients, of whom about 40 had Graves' ophthalmopathy and roughly 58 had stable Graves' hyperthyroidism. Whether ophthalmopathy could be predicted prospectively was tested in an independent validation cohort made up of roughly 20 hyperthyroidism patients plus 17 patients who later progressed to ophthalmopathy. For training and testing, the roughly 100 patients in the discovery cohort were randomly divided in a 7:3 ratio. In more than 5 Graves' hyperthyroidism patients, the study also compared T-cell repertoires from thyroid tissue with T-cell repertoires from blood. Following sampling, methimazole starting at 30 mg daily was given to hyperthyroidism patients, and high-dose intravenous methylprednisolone was given to ophthalmopathy patients. According to the paper, TCR Vbeta CDR3 sequencing was carried out on 135 peripheral blood samples, which came from fewer than 50 ophthalmopathy, roughly 75 hyperthyroidism and some 17 progressor patients.

Stable Graves' hyperthyroidism was defined as the absence of progression to ophthalmopathy over 18 months of follow-up. Hyperthyroidism patients were newly diagnosed, had a disease duration of under 2 months, and were aged 18 to 65 years. Patients with uncontrolled infections, other autoimmune diseases, pregnancy or lactation were excluded. Clinical symptoms, serum thyroxine and TRAb, thyroid ultrasound, and orbital computed tomography formed the basis for the diagnoses. Total RNA was extracted using Trizol reagent, and RNA quality was assessed on an Agilent 2100 Bioanalyzer. Amplification of TCR beta CDR3 regions was carried out from RNA transcripts. The first round of RT-PCR for the TCR CDR3 was performed with the HTBI primer set and the Qiagen OneStep RT-PCR kit. Libraries were constructed in a second round of multiplex PCR, after which size selection and purification were carried out. Sequencing of the libraries was done on an Illumina HiSeq2000 using paired-end 100 bp reads. The study's processing was this. Raw data were processed with SOAPnuke, discarding reads with adapters, uncalled bases, mean Phred below 15, or no exact constant-primer or identifier match. High-quality paired reads were merged using COPE v1.2.5, and each unique nucleotide sequence was defined as a clonotype. Clonotypes were aligned to IMGT TRBV, TRBD and TRBJ reference segments using MiTCR v1.1. Analysis was restricted to V-J combinations with a frequency above 0.0001, which covered about 99% of repertoires. The TCS score was defined as F50 (clonal expansion) divided by E x V (chaos), with BLOSUM62-based TCRdist calculated between CDR3 peptides within each V-J. Welch's t-statistics and random forest reduced around 510 V-J features to 10 to 15, which were used in a naive Bayes classifier (R e1071). TCRdb trimmed the raw reads at Q25, called clones with MiXCR and kept productive beta chains. Rows matching on CDR3 protein sequence are summarized as one entry with the most common DNA and genes. Clone size and V and J calls follow TCRdb, not the original study. This sample gives some 600,000 distinct CDR3 sequences in total; 35% to 55% of them show up just once. 8% to 8.5% of the sample comes from the top ten.

Study-wide findings and limitations: Most expanded thyroid clonotypes (frequency above 0.001) were also found in blood, which suggests that blood repertoires may mirror thyroid immune responses. In validation, the model predicted progression to ophthalmopathy a median of roughly 6.5 months before onset, with about 67% sensitivity and 72.22% specificity. A model built on a 13 V-J signature distinguished ophthalmopathy from stable hyperthyroidism, reaching roughly 88% sensitivity and about 81% specificity in cross-validation and 80%/75% in testing. Sample size was not statistically predetermined, and investigators were not blinded to group allocation.

Sequencing input: peripheral blood or thyroid tissue (not recorded which). The chain is made from TRBV20-1 and TRBJ2-5; TRBD1 agrees with 10 junctional bases. The clonotype was recovered from a woman aged 18 to 35 with Graves' hyperthyroidism. Donor details come from another sample of the same person, matched by shared clones. The DNA reads as follows: TGCAGTGCTGGGACAGGGGCCTACGAGACCCAGTACTTC. Its amino acids are CSAGTGAYETQYF.